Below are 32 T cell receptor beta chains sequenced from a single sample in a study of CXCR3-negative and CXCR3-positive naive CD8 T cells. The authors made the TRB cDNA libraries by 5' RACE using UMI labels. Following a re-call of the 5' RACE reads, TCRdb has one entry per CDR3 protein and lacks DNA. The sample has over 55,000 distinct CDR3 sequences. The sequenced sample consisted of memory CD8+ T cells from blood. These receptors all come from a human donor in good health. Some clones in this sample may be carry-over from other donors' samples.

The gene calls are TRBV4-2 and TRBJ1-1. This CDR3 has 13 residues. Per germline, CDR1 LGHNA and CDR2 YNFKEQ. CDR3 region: CASSQVGSPEAFF.

This CDR3 reads CSASRIGTGRNEQYF. The rearrangement uses TRBV20-1 and TRBJ2-7; no DNA is available, so the TRBD1 call from TCRdb remains unchecked. The germline V gene has CDR1 DFQATT and CDR2 SNEGSKA (reference sequence). The CDR3 is 15 residues long.

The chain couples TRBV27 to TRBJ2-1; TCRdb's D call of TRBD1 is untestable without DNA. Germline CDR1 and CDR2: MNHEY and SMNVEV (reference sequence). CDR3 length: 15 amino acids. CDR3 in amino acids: CASRLPGQGYNEQFF.

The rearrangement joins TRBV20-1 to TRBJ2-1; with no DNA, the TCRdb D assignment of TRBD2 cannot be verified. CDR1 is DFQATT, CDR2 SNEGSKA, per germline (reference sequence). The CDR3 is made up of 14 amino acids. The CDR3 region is CSAPAGFTYNEQFF.

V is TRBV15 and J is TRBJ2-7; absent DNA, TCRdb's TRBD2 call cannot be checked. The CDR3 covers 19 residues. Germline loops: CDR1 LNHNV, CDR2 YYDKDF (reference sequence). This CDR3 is CATSRDIAAGGGSPYEQYF.

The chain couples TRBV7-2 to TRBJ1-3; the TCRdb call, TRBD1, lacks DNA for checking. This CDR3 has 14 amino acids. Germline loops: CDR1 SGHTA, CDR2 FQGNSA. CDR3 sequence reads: CASSFGASGNTIYF.

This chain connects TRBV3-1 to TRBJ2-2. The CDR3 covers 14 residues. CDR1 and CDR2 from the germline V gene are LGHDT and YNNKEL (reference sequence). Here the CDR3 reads CASSGDLEPGELFF.

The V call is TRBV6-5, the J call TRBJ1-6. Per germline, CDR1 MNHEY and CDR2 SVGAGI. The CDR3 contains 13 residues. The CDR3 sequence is CASTVASNSPLHF.

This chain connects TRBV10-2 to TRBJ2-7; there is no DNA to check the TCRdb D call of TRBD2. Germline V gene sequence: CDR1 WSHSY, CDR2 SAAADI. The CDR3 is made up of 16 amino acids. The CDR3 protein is CASSEGSLEVSYEQYF.

CDR3 sequence reads: CASSQDRTAGELFF. The chain joins TRBV4-1 to TRBJ2-2. The germline V gene has CDR1 MGHRA and CDR2 YSYEKL. The CDR3 is made up of 14 amino acids.

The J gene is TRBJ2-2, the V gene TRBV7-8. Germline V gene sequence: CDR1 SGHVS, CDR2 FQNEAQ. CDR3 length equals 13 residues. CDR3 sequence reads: CASSPVGTGELFF.

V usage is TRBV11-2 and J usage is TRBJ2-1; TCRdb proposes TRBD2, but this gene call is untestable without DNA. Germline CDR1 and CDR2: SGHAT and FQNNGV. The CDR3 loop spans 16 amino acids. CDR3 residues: CASSLDLATSVGEQFF.

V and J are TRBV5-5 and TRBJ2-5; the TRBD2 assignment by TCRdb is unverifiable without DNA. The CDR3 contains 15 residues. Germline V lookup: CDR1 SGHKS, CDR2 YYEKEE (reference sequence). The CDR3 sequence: CASSRTSGGLETQYF.

This chain's CDR3 is CASSDTGTVYNEQFF. The V and J genes are TRBV9 and TRBJ2-1; the TCRdb call, TRBD1, lacks DNA for checking. This CDR3 comprises 15 residues. The V gene's germline CDR1 is SGDLS and CDR2 YYNGEE.

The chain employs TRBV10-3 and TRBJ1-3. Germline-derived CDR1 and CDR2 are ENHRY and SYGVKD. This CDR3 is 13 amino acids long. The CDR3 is CAISVGSGNTIYF.

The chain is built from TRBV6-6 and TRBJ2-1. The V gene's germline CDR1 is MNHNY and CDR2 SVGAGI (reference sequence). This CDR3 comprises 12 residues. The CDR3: CASSYGEAEQFF.

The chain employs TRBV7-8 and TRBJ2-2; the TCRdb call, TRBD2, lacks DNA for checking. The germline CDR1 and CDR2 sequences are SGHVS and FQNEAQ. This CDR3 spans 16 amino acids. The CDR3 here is CASSLLAGGYDGELFF.

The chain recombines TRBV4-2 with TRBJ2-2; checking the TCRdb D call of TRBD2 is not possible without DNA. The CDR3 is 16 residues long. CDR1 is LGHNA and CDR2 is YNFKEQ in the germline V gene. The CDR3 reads CASSLKLAGGSGELFF.

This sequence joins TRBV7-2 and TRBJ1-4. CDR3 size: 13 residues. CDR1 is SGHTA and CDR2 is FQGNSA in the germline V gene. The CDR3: CASSLADRLQLFF.

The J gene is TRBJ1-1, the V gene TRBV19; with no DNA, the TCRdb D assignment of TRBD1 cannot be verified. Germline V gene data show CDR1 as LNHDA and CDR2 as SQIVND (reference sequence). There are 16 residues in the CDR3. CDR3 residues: CASSSRGGMKDTEAFF.

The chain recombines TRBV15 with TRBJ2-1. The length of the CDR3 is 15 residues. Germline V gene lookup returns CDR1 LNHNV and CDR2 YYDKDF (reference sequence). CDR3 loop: CATSRGRGNTNEQFF.

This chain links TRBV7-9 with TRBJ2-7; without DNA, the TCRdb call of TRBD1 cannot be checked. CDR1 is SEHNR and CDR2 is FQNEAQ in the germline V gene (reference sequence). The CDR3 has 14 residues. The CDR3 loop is CASSPSRDTYEQYF.

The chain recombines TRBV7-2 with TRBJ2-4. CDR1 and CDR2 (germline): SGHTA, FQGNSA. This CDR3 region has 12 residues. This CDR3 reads CASSLLSNIQYF.

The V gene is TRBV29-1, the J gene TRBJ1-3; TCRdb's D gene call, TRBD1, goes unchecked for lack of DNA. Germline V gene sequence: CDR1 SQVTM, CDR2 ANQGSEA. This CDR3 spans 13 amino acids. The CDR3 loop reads CSGRVVSGNTIYF.

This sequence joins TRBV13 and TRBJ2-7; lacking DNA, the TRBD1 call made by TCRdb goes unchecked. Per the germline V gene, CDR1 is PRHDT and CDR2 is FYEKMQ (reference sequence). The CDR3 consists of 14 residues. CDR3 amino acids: CASTLAGGAYEQYF.

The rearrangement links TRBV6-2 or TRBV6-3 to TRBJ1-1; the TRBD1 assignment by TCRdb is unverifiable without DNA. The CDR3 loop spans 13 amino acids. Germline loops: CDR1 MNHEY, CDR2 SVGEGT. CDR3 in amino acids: CASGEMGETEAFF.

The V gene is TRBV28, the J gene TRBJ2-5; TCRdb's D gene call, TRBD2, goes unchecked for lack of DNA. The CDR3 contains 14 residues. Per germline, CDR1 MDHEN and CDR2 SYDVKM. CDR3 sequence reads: CASSRLAGGETQYF. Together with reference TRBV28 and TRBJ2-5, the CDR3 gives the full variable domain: DVKVTQSSRYLVKRTGEKVFLECVQDMDHENMFWYRQDPGLGLRLIYFSYDVKMKEKGDIPEGYSVSREKKERFSLILESASTNQTSMYLCASSRLAGGETQYFGPGTRLLVL.

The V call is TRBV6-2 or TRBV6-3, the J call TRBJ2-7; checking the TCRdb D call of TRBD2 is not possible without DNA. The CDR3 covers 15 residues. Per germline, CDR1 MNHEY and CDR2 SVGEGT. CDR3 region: CASSYSDGGSYEQYF.

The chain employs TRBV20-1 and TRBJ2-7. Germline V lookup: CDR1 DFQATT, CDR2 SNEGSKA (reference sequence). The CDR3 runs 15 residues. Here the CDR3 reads CSARKPSGDFYEQYF.

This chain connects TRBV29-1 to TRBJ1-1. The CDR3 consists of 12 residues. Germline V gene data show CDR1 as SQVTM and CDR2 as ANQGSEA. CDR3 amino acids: CSVEPRETEAFF.

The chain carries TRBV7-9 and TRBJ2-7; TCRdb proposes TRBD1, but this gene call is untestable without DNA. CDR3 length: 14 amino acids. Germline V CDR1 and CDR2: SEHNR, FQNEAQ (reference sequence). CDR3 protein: CASSHRDKIYEQYF. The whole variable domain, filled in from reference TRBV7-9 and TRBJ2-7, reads DTGVSQNPRHKITKRGQNVTFRCDPISEHNRLYWYRQTLGQGPEFLTYFQNEAQLEKSRLLSDRFSAERPKGSFSTLEIQRTEQGDSAMYLCASSHRDKIYEQYFGPGTRLTVT.

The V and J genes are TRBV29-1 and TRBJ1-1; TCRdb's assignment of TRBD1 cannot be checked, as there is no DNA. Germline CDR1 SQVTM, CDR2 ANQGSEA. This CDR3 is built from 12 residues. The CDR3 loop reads CSVEDRATEAFF.